The rows below give T cell receptor beta chains drawn from one sample of a study of blood T cell repertoires in COVID-19. The data were produced by immunoSEQ multiplex PCR, yet TCRdb's version contains in-frame clones alone and is incomplete. The sample has some 300,000 clones, about 90% seen once. What was sequenced was PBMCs or T cells enriched from blood (not recorded which). The receptors were gathered from a woman aged 45-65 years who had been exposed to COVID-19. CDR3s include the opening cysteine and the closing phenylalanine or tryptophan. The D gene is left open where the match is weak. Some rows have no size entry. The others give once, few or many, or a class for an expanded clone.

clone size: NA
J gene: TRBJ2-7
V gene: TRBV18
D gene: NA
CDR3 length: 13
CDR3 protein: CASSPGRFDEQYF
CDR3 DNA: TGTGCCAGCTCACCAGGGCGTTTTGACGAGCAGTACTTC

clone size: NA
J gene: TRBJ2-7
V gene: TRBV5-4
D gene: TRBD2
CDR3 length: 15
CDR3 protein: CASSPSSGNTYEQYF
CDR3 DNA: TGTGCCAGCAGCCCCTCTAGCGGAAATACCTACGAGCAGTACTTC

clone size: NA
J gene: TRBJ1-1
V gene: TRBV5-1
D gene: TRBD1
CDR3 length: 15
CDR3 protein: CASSLGTGGYTEAFF
CDR3 DNA: TGCGCCAGCAGCTTGGGGACAGGGGGTTACACTGAAGCTTTCTTT

clone size: once
J gene: TRBJ1-5
V gene: TRBV7-8
D gene: NA
CDR3 length: 13
CDR3 protein: CASSLQGSQPQHF
CDR3 DNA: TGTGCCAGCAGCCTCCAGGGAAGTCAGCCCCAGCATTTT

clone size: NA
J gene: TRBJ1-1
V gene: TRBV7-9
D gene: NA
CDR3 length: 14
CDR3 protein: CASSLRGGDTEAFF
CDR3 DNA: TGTGCCAGCAGCTTAAGGGGTGGGGACACTGAAGCTTTCTTT

clone size: NA
J gene: TRBJ1-5
V gene: TRBV19
D gene: NA
CDR3 length: 15
CDR3 protein: CASSIVAGVGQPQHF
CDR3 DNA: TGTGCCAGTAGTATAGTAGCGGGGGTCGGTCAGCCCCAGCATTTT

clone size: once
J gene: TRBJ1-1
V gene: TRBV29-1
D gene: TRBD1
CDR3 length: 12
CDR3 protein: CSVEPGGTEAFF
CDR3 DNA: TGCAGCGTTGAGCCAGGGGGAACTGAAGCTTTCTTT

clone size: NA
J gene: TRBJ2-5
V gene: TRBV7-9
D gene: NA
CDR3 length: 14
CDR3 protein: CASSLVGQQETQYF
CDR3 DNA: TGTGCCAGCAGCTTAGTTGGACAGCAAGAGACCCAGTACTTC

clone size: NA
J gene: TRBJ2-1
V gene: TRBV5-1
D gene: TRBD2
CDR3 length: 15
CDR3 protein: CASSAGLAGHNEQFF
CDR3 DNA: TGCGCCAGCAGCGCCGGACTAGCGGGGCACAATGAGCAGTTCTTC

clone size: NA
J gene: TRBJ2-1
V gene: TRBV7-2
D gene: TRBD2
CDR3 length: 17
CDR3 protein: CASSLGAGGKIVGEQFF
CDR3 DNA: TGTGCCAGCAGCTTAGGGGCGGGGGGAAAGATTGTTGGTGAGCAGTTCTTC

clone size: NA
J gene: TRBJ2-7
V gene: TRBV28
D gene: TRBD1
CDR3 length: 13
CDR3 protein: CASSRTGAYEQYF
CDR3 DNA: TGTGCCAGCAGTCGGACAGGGGCCTACGAGCAGTACTTC

clone size: NA
J gene: TRBJ2-1
V gene: TRBV21-1
D gene: NA
CDR3 length: 21
CDR3 protein: CASSKRIASGGAEGTYNEQFF
CDR3 DNA: TGTGCCAGCAGCAAAAGGATCGCTAGCGGGGGGGCTGAGGGCACCTACAATGAGCAGTTCTTC

clone size: NA
J gene: TRBJ1-5
V gene: TRBV18
D gene: TRBD1
CDR3 length: 15
CDR3 protein: CASSPRDSSNQPQHF
CDR3 DNA: TGTGCCAGCTCACCCCGGGACAGTAGCAATCAGCCCCAGCATTTT

clone size: NA
J gene: TRBJ2-3
V gene: TRBV18
D gene: TRBD2
CDR3 length: 17
CDR3 protein: CASSPGTSGGPTDTQYF
CDR3 DNA: TGTGCCAGCTCACCAGGGACTAGCGGGGGACCCACAGATACGCAGTATTTT

clone size: NA
J gene: TRBJ1-2
V gene: TRBV30
D gene: NA
CDR3 length: 12
CDR3 protein: CAWQQGNYGYTF
CDR3 DNA: TGTGCCTGGCAACAGGGAAACTATGGCTACACCTTC

clone size: NA
J gene: TRBJ2-5
V gene: TRBV2
D gene: TRBD1
CDR3 length: 16
CDR3 protein: CASRAGTGGREETQYF
CDR3 DNA: TGTGCCAGCAGGGCGGGGACAGGGGGCCGGGAAGAGACCCAGTACTTC

clone size: NA
J gene: TRBJ1-2
V gene: TRBV5-1
D gene: NA
CDR3 length: 14
CDR3 protein: CASSDPREGYGYTF
CDR3 DNA: TGCGCCAGCAGCGACCCTAGGGAGGGCTATGGCTACACCTTC

clone size: NA
J gene: TRBJ2-1
V gene: TRBV2
D gene: TRBD2
CDR3 length: 14
CDR3 protein: CATVLAGGHHEQFF
CDR3 DNA: TGTGCCACAGTTCTAGCGGGGGGACACCATGAGCAGTTCTTC

clone size: NA
J gene: TRBJ1-1
V gene: TRBV5-5
D gene: TRBD1
CDR3 length: 14
CDR3 protein: CASSLGQGVSEAFF
CDR3 DNA: TGTGCCAGCAGCCTCGGACAGGGGGTATCTGAAGCTTTCTTT

clone size: once
J gene: TRBJ2-1
V gene: TRBV30
D gene: TRBD2
CDR3 length: 16
CDR3 protein: CAWSESVSGDYNEQFF
CDR3 DNA: TGTGCCTGGAGTGAATCGGTAAGCGGGGATTACAATGAGCAGTTCTTC

clone size: NA
J gene: TRBJ1-6
V gene: TRBV30
D gene: TRBD1
CDR3 length: 15
CDR3 protein: CAWRGDSWRNSPLHF
CDR3 DNA: TGTGCCTGGAGAGGGGACAGTTGGCGGAATTCACCCCTCCACTTT

clone size: NA
J gene: TRBJ2-3
V gene: TRBV9
D gene: TRBD1
CDR3 length: 17
CDR3 protein: CASSVGQGFVSPDTQYF
CDR3 DNA: TGTGCCAGCAGCGTCGGACAGGGTTTCGTCAGCCCAGATACGCAGTATTTT

clone size: NA
J gene: TRBJ2-5
V gene: TRBV7-8
D gene: NA
CDR3 length: 14
CDR3 protein: CASSPSIGAETQYF
CDR3 DNA: TGTGCCAGCAGCCCCTCAATCGGTGCAGAGACCCAGTACTTC

clone size: NA
J gene: TRBJ2-2
V gene: TRBV2
D gene: TRBD2
CDR3 length: 15
CDR3 protein: CASSENGGAAGELFF
CDR3 DNA: TGTGCCAGCAGTGAAAACGGGGGGGCGGCCGGGGAGCTGTTTTTT

clone size: NA
J gene: TRBJ2-5
V gene: TRBV28
D gene: TRBD1
CDR3 length: 15
CDR3 protein: CASTNRGQGGETQYF
CDR3 DNA: TGTGCCAGCACAAACAGGGGGCAAGGAGGAGAGACCCAGTACTTC

clone size: NA
J gene: TRBJ2-5
V gene: TRBV30
D gene: NA
CDR3 length: 12
CDR3 protein: CAWSLGRETQYF
CDR3 DNA: TGTGCCTGGAGTCTGGGGCGGGAGACCCAGTACTTC

clone size: NA
J gene: TRBJ1-5
V gene: TRBV7-2
D gene: NA
CDR3 length: 16
CDR3 protein: CASSFLGDRSNQPQHF
CDR3 DNA: TGTGCCAGCAGCTTTCTCGGTGACAGGAGCAATCAGCCCCAGCATTTT

clone size: NA
J gene: TRBJ2-7
V gene: TRBV7-9
D gene: NA
CDR3 length: 15
CDR3 protein: CASSLWTDSTYEQYF
CDR3 DNA: TGTGCCAGCAGTCTATGGACAGACAGCACCTACGAGCAGTACTTC

clone size: NA
J gene: TRBJ1-3
V gene: TRBV11-2
D gene: NA
CDR3 length: 14
CDR3 protein: CASSLDFPGNTIYF
CDR3 DNA: TGTGCCAGCAGCTTAGATTTTCCGGGAAACACCATATATTTT

clone size: NA
J gene: TRBJ2-5
V gene: TRBV7-9
D gene: TRBD2
CDR3 length: 17
CDR3 protein: CASSNPQTSGAQETQYF
CDR3 DNA: TGTGCCAGCAGCAACCCACAGACTAGCGGAGCCCAAGAGACCCAGTACTTC

clone size: NA
J gene: TRBJ1-2
V gene: TRBV28
D gene: NA
CDR3 length: 14
CDR3 protein: CASSLSGGNYGYTF
CDR3 DNA: TGTGCCAGCAGTTTATCGGGCGGGAACTATGGCTACACCTTC

clone size: NA
J gene: TRBJ1-2
V gene: TRBV5-1
D gene: NA
CDR3 length: 14
CDR3 protein: CASSLDLAGEGYTF
CDR3 DNA: TGCGCCAGCAGCTTGGACCTTGCGGGCGAAGGCTACACCTTC

clone size: NA
J gene: TRBJ2-1
V gene: TRBV7-9
D gene: TRBD1
CDR3 length: 13
CDR3 protein: CASSLPQGDWQFF
CDR3 DNA: TGTGCCAGCAGCTTACCGCAGGGGGATTGGCAGTTCTTC

clone size: NA
J gene: TRBJ2-7
V gene: TRBV4-1
D gene: NA
CDR3 length: 13
CDR3 protein: CASSRFRSYEQYF
CDR3 DNA: TGCGCCAGCAGCCGCTTCAGAAGCTACGAGCAGTACTTC

clone size: NA
J gene: TRBJ2-7
V gene: TRBV11-2
D gene: NA
CDR3 length: 15
CDR3 protein: CASSAGGGSSYEQYF
CDR3 DNA: TGTGCCAGCTCGGCGGGCGGGGGCTCCTCCTACGAGCAGTACTTC

clone size: NA
J gene: TRBJ2-2
V gene: TRBV3-1/TRBV3-2
D gene: TRBD2
CDR3 length: 15
CDR3 protein: CASSYAGVITGELFF
CDR3 DNA: TGTGCCAGCAGTTACGCGGGGGTAATCACCGGGGAGCTGTTTTTT

clone size: NA
J gene: TRBJ1-1
V gene: TRBV7-9
D gene: NA
CDR3 length: 13
CDR3 protein: CASRQGSGTEAFF
CDR3 DNA: TGTGCCAGCAGACAGGGTTCGGGCACTGAAGCTTTCTTT

clone size: NA
J gene: TRBJ2-5
V gene: TRBV7-9
D gene: TRBD2
CDR3 length: 14
CDR3 protein: CASREGRYQETQYF
CDR3 DNA: TGTGCATCCAGGGAGGGTCGGTACCAAGAGACCCAGTACTTC

clone size: NA
J gene: TRBJ1-3
V gene: TRBV2
D gene: NA
CDR3 length: 17
CDR3 protein: CASSESIYLRSGNTIYF
CDR3 DNA: TGTGCCAGCAGTGAAAGCATTTACCTCCGCTCTGGAAACACCATATATTTT

clone size: NA
J gene: TRBJ1-6
V gene: TRBV11-3
D gene: NA
CDR3 length: 20
CDR3 protein: CASSLEGWGDASSYNSPLHF
CDR3 DNA: TGTGCCAGCAGCTTAGAAGGGTGGGGGGACGCCAGCTCCTATAATTCACCCCTCCACTTT

clone size: NA
J gene: TRBJ1-3
V gene: TRBV7-8
D gene: NA
CDR3 length: 14
CDR3 protein: CASSLRETGNTIYF
CDR3 DNA: TGTGCCAGCAGCCTGCGGGAGACTGGAAACACCATATATTTT

clone size: NA
J gene: TRBJ1-2
V gene: TRBV6-5
D gene: NA
CDR3 length: 15
CDR3 protein: CASSIDRPGGYGYTF
CDR3 DNA: TGTGCCAGCAGTATCGACAGGCCGGGTGGATATGGCTACACCTTC

clone size: NA
J gene: TRBJ2-1
V gene: TRBV7-9
D gene: NA
CDR3 length: 14
CDR3 protein: CASNPGTYYNEQFF
CDR3 DNA: TGTGCCAGCAATCCCGGGACATACTACAATGAGCAGTTCTTC

clone size: NA
J gene: TRBJ2-1
V gene: TRBV7-2
D gene: NA
CDR3 length: 13
CDR3 protein: CASGPGLNNEQFF
CDR3 DNA: TGTGCCAGCGGGCCCGGACTAAACAATGAGCAGTTCTTC

clone size: NA
J gene: TRBJ1-1
V gene: TRBV18
D gene: TRBD1
CDR3 length: 12
CDR3 protein: CASSPPDREAFF
CDR3 DNA: TGTGCCAGCTCACCACCGGACAGGGAAGCTTTCTTT

clone size: NA
J gene: TRBJ1-1
V gene: TRBV9
D gene: TRBD1
CDR3 length: 16
CDR3 protein: CASSAALDRGHTEAFF
CDR3 DNA: TGTGCCAGCAGCGCAGCCCTAGACAGGGGACACACTGAAGCTTTCTTT

clone size: NA
J gene: TRBJ2-2
V gene: TRBV7-9
D gene: NA
CDR3 length: 15
CDR3 protein: CASEYRDTNTGELFF
CDR3 DNA: TGTGCCAGCGAATACCGGGACACAAACACCGGGGAGCTGTTTTTT

clone size: NA
J gene: TRBJ1-1
V gene: TRBV6-5
D gene: NA
CDR3 length: 16
CDR3 protein: CASSFAPHAGNTEAFF
CDR3 DNA: TGTGCCAGCAGTTTCGCCCCCCATGCGGGGAACACTGAAGCTTTCTTT

clone size: NA
J gene: TRBJ1-4
V gene: TRBV6-5
D gene: NA
CDR3 length: 16
CDR3 protein: CASSYSFRGVNEKLFF
CDR3 DNA: TGTGCCAGCAGTTACTCGTTCAGGGGAGTAAATGAAAAACTGTTTTTT

clone size: NA
J gene: TRBJ1-1
V gene: TRBV19
D gene: NA
CDR3 length: 15
CDR3 protein: CASNWGGSGNTEAFF
CDR3 DNA: TGTGCCAGTAACTGGGGGGGCAGTGGGAACACTGAAGCTTTCTTT

clone size: NA
J gene: TRBJ2-1
V gene: TRBV27
D gene: NA
CDR3 length: 15
CDR3 protein: CASSLWSIDINEQFF
CDR3 DNA: TGTGCCAGCAGTTTATGGTCCATCGACATCAATGAGCAGTTCTTC

clone size: NA
J gene: TRBJ2-7
V gene: TRBV18
D gene: TRBD1
CDR3 length: 15
CDR3 protein: CASSPGTGGEYEQYF
CDR3 DNA: TGTGCCAGCTCACCAGGGACAGGGGGCGAATACGAGCAGTACTTC

clone size: NA
J gene: TRBJ2-1
V gene: TRBV10-1
D gene: NA
CDR3 length: 11
CDR3 protein: CASRTSNEQFF
CDR3 DNA: TGCGCCAGCAGAACTAGCAATGAGCAGTTCTTC

clone size: NA
J gene: TRBJ2-3
V gene: TRBV27
D gene: TRBD2
CDR3 length: 15
CDR3 protein: CASSFAERDTDTQYF
CDR3 DNA: TGTGCCAGCAGTTTCGCCGAGCGGGACACAGATACGCAGTATTTT

clone size: NA
J gene: TRBJ1-1
V gene: TRBV20-1
D gene: NA
CDR3 length: 13
CDR3 protein: CSARARANTEAFF
CDR3 DNA: TGCAGTGCTCGTGCGAGGGCAAACACTGAAGCTTTCTTT